One and the same sample provided the 14 T cell receptor beta chains below, sequenced in a study of cytomegalovirus exposure and HLA in healthy donors. Clones were read by immunoSEQ multiplex PCR, and TCRdb kept only the in-frame ones, dropping some. In the table there are over 120,000 clones, over 80% of which are singletons. The specimen was PBMCs. All receptors derive from a man between 18 and 29 years old in good health and CMV-seropositive.

The V call is TRBV29-1, the J call TRBJ2-7, with 7 bases fitting TRBD1. The germline V gene encodes CDR1 SQVTM and CDR2 ANQGSEA. The V segment lost 6 bases and the J segment 5 bases; nucleotides outside the gene matches: 7. The CDR3 contains 12 residues. CDR3 coding DNA: TGCAGCGTCCGACAGGGAAACCACGAGCAGTACTTC. This sequence encodes CSVRQGNHEQYF.

V is TRBV5-1 and J is TRBJ1-2; no definite D call. The germline gives CDR1 SGHRS, CDR2 YFSETQ. CDR3 length: 14 amino acids. Trimming took 0 bases from V and 2 from J, leaving 8 bases between them. The CDR3 DNA sequence: TGCGCCAGCAGCTTGGTGGCAAACAACTATGGCTACACCTTC. Translating it yields CASSLVANNYGYTF.

This sequence joins TRBV7-9 and TRBJ2-7, with TRBD1 identical over 9 bases. V gave up 5 bases and J gave up 5 bases; unmatched junction bases: 7. CDR1 is SEHNR and CDR2 is FQNEAQ in the germline V gene (reference sequence). The CDR3 spans 14 residues. CDR3 coding DNA: TGTGCCAGCAGCCGTGGACAGGGGATCCACGAGCAGTACTTC. Protein product: CASSRGQGIHEQYF.

The V gene is TRBV28, the J gene TRBJ2-2; tentatively, D is TRBD1 (6 bases). CDR3 size: 16 residues. CDR1 is MDHEN and CDR2 is SYDVKM in the germline V gene. V was pared by 2 bases and J by 3 bases, with 13 bases between. The CDR3 nucleotides read TGTGCCAGCAGTTTACGGTCGGACAGCTACACCGGGGAGCTGTTTTTT. It specifies CASSLRSDSYTGELFF.

V is TRBV5-8 and J is TRBJ1-5, with TRBD1 matching 9 bases. Germline V gives CDR1 SGHTS, CDR2 YDEGEE. J gave up 2 bases and V 4 bases, and 7 bases lay outside the gene matches. This CDR3 comprises 16 residues. The CDR3 DNA reads as TGTGCCAGCAGCAGAGGACAGGGGCTGGGCAATCAGCCCCAGCATTTT. Its protein product is CASSRGQGLGNQPQHF.

The J gene is TRBJ2-5, the V gene TRBV4-2, with D possibly TRBD2 on 7 matching bases. Germline V CDR1 and CDR2: LGHNA, YNFKEQ. V lost 1 base and J lost 4, with 16 bases in between. This CDR3 is 16 amino acids long. The CDR3 is CASSQAGGGGAETQYF. CDR3 nucleotide sequence: TGTGCCAGCAGCCAAGCGGGAGGAGGGGGGGCAGAGACCCAGTACTTC.

CDR3 amino acids: CASSRRGGPYNSPLHF. CDR3 coding DNA: TGTGCCAGCAGTCGCCGGGGGGGGCCCTATAATTCACCCCTCCACTTT. The genes are TRBV27 and TRBJ1-6, with a weak D call TRBD1 (6 bases). The CDR3 loop spans 16 amino acids. The germline V gene encodes CDR1 MNHEY and CDR2 SMNVEV (reference sequence). Trimming took off 5 bases at V and 2 bases at J, with 13 bases between the two ends.

This clone was picked up one time. The chain has TRBV9 and TRBJ1-1; perhaps TRBD1 as D (6 bases). Trimming stripped 4 bases from V and 6 bases from J, with 13 bases between. This CDR3 has 13 amino acids. Germline V gives CDR1 SGDLS, CDR2 YYNGEE. CDR3 amino acids: CASSPAGVPEAFF. CDR3 coding DNA: TGTGCCAGCAGCCCCGCAGGGGTCCCTGAAGCTTTCTTT.

The rearrangement joins TRBV7-2 to TRBJ2-1; D gene uncertain. Germline CDR1 and CDR2: SGHTA and FQGNSA. V lost 4 bases to trimming and J lost 2 bases, with 12 bases between them. The CDR3 covers 15 residues. The CDR3 reads CASSSAVGPYNEQFF. The CDR3 region has the DNA TGTGCCAGCAGCTCAGCAGTGGGCCCCTACAATGAGCAGTTCTTC. Combining the CDR3 with reference TRBV7-2 and TRBJ2-1 gives the whole variable domain GAGVSQSPSNKVTEKGKDVELRCDPISGHTALYWYRQSLGQGLEFLIYFQGNSAPDKSGLPSDRFSAERTGGSVSTLTIQRTQQEDSAVYLCASSSAVGPYNEQFFGPGTRLTVL.

The rearrangement joins TRBV6-6 to TRBJ1-1; D is unresolved. Germline CDR1 and CDR2: MNHNY and SVGAGI (reference sequence). This CDR3 has 12 amino acids. The V end lost 6 bases, the J end lost 5 bases, and 10 bases lay between the germline ends. For the CDR3, the DNA is TGTGCCAGCAGACGCCAGGAAACTGAAGCTTTCTTT. This codes for CASRRQETEAFF.

The rearrangement links TRBV5-6 to TRBJ2-7; possible D gene TRBD2, 6 bases. This CDR3 contains 15 residues. Between the trimmed V and J ends, which lost 0 bases and 2 bases, there was a span of 12 bases. The germline gives CDR1 SGHDT, CDR2 YYEEEE. CDR3: CASSLAGGSPYEQYF. For the CDR3, the DNA is TGTGCCAGCAGCTTGGCCGGGGGAAGCCCCTACGAGCAGTACTTC.

V and J are TRBV2 and TRBJ1-1; the match to TRBD1 covers 12 bases. Germline CDR1 SNHLY, CDR2 FYNNEI. CDR3 length: 15 amino acids. After removal of 7 bases from V and 5 bases from J, the junction contained 8 bases not matched to a gene. The CDR3 spells CASTGTGGVGTEAFF. The CDR3 DNA sequence: TGTGCCAGCACCGGGACAGGGGGCGTGGGTACTGAAGCTTTCTTT.

The CDR3 reads CASRLASGGSYEQYF. The CDR3 DNA reads as TGTGCCAGCAGACTAGCTAGCGGGGGCTCCTACGAGCAGTACTTC. V and J are TRBV5-4 and TRBJ2-7; TRBD2 aligns across 10 bases. This CDR3 contains 15 residues. Germline loops: CDR1 SGHNT, CDR2 YYREEE (reference sequence). After removal of 5 bases from V and 0 bases from J, the junction contained 5 bases not matched to a gene.

The genes are TRBV13 and TRBJ2-3; TRBD1 is a possible D gene (7 bases). The CDR3 is 14 residues long. Germline CDR1 reads PRHDT; CDR2 reads FYEKMQ (reference sequence). V lost 3 bases and J lost 4, with 11 bases in between. CDR3 region: CASSLQGGSDTQYF. The CDR3 DNA reads as TGTGCCAGCAGCTTGCAGGGGGGATCAGATACGCAGTATTTT.